The TCR beta chain described here comes from a study of blood T cells in healthy people across ages. Findings and limits, study-wide: Possibly, changes in expanded clonotypes were confounded because donor CMV status was unknown. Estimates drawn from one million T cells were deemed to understate diversity. In older individuals, TCR beta diversity per million T cells was lower, falling roughly linearly with age.

With regard to this clonotype: The target antigen is unknown.

Trimming cost V 4 bases and J 4 bases, with 19 bases left between them. This CDR3 has 15 residues. Germline V CDR1 and CDR2: DFQATT, SNEGSKA (reference sequence). Next came a second PCR, run for about 7 to 11 cycles, which used a sample-barcoded 5' primer along with a J-beta primer mix. TCRdb fed the 5' RACE reads into MiXCR, producing one record per CDR3 protein. The table lists about 640,000 distinct CDR3 sequences, about 53% of them singletons. No fewer than 7 million PBMCs went into each sample. The sequence came from a man aged 55 to 70 in good health. Material: blood. The V and J genes are TRBV20-1 and TRBJ2-5; D unclear. CDR3 DNA sequence: TGCAGTGCTACCAACTCGGGTGGGATAGGAGAGACCCAGTACTTC. This translates into CSATNSGGIGETQYF.